The clone carrying this TCR beta chain was picked up a small number of times. Trimming took off 6 bases at V and 1 base at J, with 14 bases between the two ends. The CDR3 extends over 15 amino acids. Germline V CDR1 and CDR2: MGHDK, SYGVNS. Clones were read by immunoSEQ multiplex PCR, and TCRdb kept only the in-frame ones, dropping some. The table lists over 80,000 clones, roughly 84% of them singletons. This record comes from a study of blood T cell repertoires in COVID-19. Sequenced sample: peripheral blood. The clonotype comes from a woman over 75 with acute or convalescent COVID-19. The rearrangement uses TRBV25-1 and TRBJ2-3, with a possible D match to TRBD2 (6 bases). The CDR3 spells CASSQGLLRTDTQYF. The CDR3 DNA is TGTGCCAGCAGCCAGGGACTCTTACGCACAGATACGCAGTATTTT.